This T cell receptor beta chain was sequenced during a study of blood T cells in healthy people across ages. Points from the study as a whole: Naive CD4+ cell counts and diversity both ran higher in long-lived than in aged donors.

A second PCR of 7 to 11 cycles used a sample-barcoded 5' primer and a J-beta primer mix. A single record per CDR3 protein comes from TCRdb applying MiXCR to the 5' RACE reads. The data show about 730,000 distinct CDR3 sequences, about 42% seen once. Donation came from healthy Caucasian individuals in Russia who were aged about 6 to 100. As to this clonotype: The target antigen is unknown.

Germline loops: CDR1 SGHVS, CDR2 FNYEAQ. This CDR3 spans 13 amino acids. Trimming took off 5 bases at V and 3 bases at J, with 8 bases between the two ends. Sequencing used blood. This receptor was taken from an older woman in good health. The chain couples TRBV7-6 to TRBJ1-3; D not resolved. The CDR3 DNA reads TGTGCCAGCAGCGTATGGCATGGAAACACCATATATTTT. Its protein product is CASSVWHGNTIYF.